What follows are 32 T cell receptor beta chains derived from one specimen sequenced in a study of control samples from healthy donors and cancer patients. The method was immunoSEQ multiplex PCR; TCRdb's version includes in-frame clones alone and lacks a portion of them. The sample contains fewer than 110,000 clones, 80% to 90% of which appear only once. Sequenced: PBMCs. The receptors originated from a man in his 60s with lung cancer.

This chain uses TRBV5-1 with TRBJ2-1, with D perhaps matching TRBD2 (5 bases). V lost 1 base and J lost 5, with 13 bases in between. The CDR3 is 15 amino acids. Germline V CDR1 and CDR2: SGHRS, YFSETQ. The CDR3 nucleotides are TGCGCCAGCAGCTTGTACCTAGGGCGGGACAATGAGCAGTTCTTC. Protein sequence: CASSLYLGRDNEQFF.

The rearrangement uses TRBV24-1 and TRBJ2-5, with TRBD2 as a possible D gene (6 bases). CDR3 size: 14 residues. Germline values: CDR1 KGHDR, CDR2 SFDVKD. V was cut by 3 bases and J by 1 base, with 8 bases left in between. CDR3 loop: CATSDAGFQETQYF. DNA of the CDR3: TGTGCCACCAGTGATGCGGGATTCCAAGAGACCCAGTACTTC.

The V and J genes are TRBV3-1 (or the pseudogene TRBV3-2) and TRBJ2-2; 8 bases are shared with TRBD1. Per germline, CDR1 LGHDT and CDR2 YNNKEL (reference sequence). The CDR3 length is 16 residues. Trimming took 1 base from V and 0 from J; bases not matched to a gene: 1. The CDR3 region is CASSQAGQANTGELFF. The CDR3 bases are TGTGCCAGCAGCCAAGCGGGACAGGCGAACACCGGGGAGCTGTTTTTT.

V is TRBV27 and J is TRBJ2-7; tentatively, D is TRBD1 (7 bases). There are 14 residues in the CDR3. Trimming pared 3 bases from V and 0 bases from J, leaving 9 bases between. The germline V gene has CDR1 MNHEY and CDR2 SMNVEV (reference sequence). The CDR3 bases are TGTGCCAGCAGTTTTCAGGGGGGCTCCTACGAGCAGTACTTC. Translated: CASSFQGGSYEQYF.

The rearrangement uses TRBV3-1 (or the pseudogene TRBV3-2) and TRBJ1-4; no clear D gene. The germline gives CDR1 LGHDT, CDR2 YNNKEL (reference sequence). The V end was cut by 3 bases, the J end by 7 bases, with 6 bases between. The CDR3 covers 12 residues. CDR3 in DNA: TGTGCCAGCAGCCACGAATCTGAAAAACTGTTTTTT. Translated, it gives CASSHESEKLFF.

The rearrangement joins TRBV2 to TRBJ1-2, with D perhaps matching TRBD1 (5 bases). The CDR3 spans 12 residues. Trimming left V 3 bases short and J 6 bases short, with 8 bases between. Germline V lookup: CDR1 SNHLY, CDR2 FYNNEI. The CDR3 loop reads CASSERRDGYTF. DNA for the CDR3: TGTGCCAGCAGTGAGCGCAGGGATGGCTACACCTTC.

V gene TRBV7-7 combines with J gene TRBJ2-5; TRBD2 matches 11 bases. V lost 4 bases to trimming and J lost 4 bases; unmatched junction nucleotides: 5. Germline CDR1 SSHAT, CDR2 FNYEAQ (reference sequence). CDR3 length: 15 amino acids. The CDR3 bases are TGTGCCAGCAGCTCTACCGGACTAGCGGGAGAGACCCAGTACTTC. It translates to CASSSTGLAGETQYF.

The rearrangement uses TRBV19 and TRBJ2-3; D is perhaps TRBD2 (5 bases). Per germline, CDR1 LNHDA and CDR2 SQIVND (reference sequence). The CDR3 consists of 11 residues. Trimming removed 6 bases from V and 8 bases from J, with 9 bases in between. CDR3 sequence reads: CASSRGGTQYF. CDR3 DNA: TGTGCCAGTAGCAGAGGAGGTACGCAGTATTTT.

V and J are TRBV6-2 or TRBV6-3 and TRBJ2-2, with unresolved D. The CDR3 sequence is 12 residues long. The V end was cut by 2 bases, the J end by 4 bases, with 2 bases between. Germline-derived CDR1 and CDR2 are MNHEY and SVGEGT. The CDR3 reads CASSYTTGELFF. CDR3 sequence (DNA): TGTGCCAGCAGTTACACCACCGGGGAGCTGTTTTTT.

The chain combines TRBV7-6 with TRBJ2-5, with 10 positions matching TRBD1. After removal of 8 bases from V and 5 bases from J, the junction contained 5 bases not matched to a gene. Germline lookup yields CDR1 SGHVS and CDR2 FNYEAQ. CDR3 size: 13 residues. The CDR3 here is CASRQGARETQYF. The CDR3 nucleotides are TGTGCCAGCCGACAGGGGGCGCGGGAGACCCAGTACTTC.

V usage is TRBV7-9 and J usage is TRBJ2-5; 10 bases are shared with TRBD2. The germline CDR1 and CDR2 sequences are SEHNR and FQNEAQ (reference sequence). V was clipped by 4 bases and J by 3 bases; unmatched bases: 5. This CDR3 is 15 amino acids long. DNA of the CDR3: TGTGCCAGCAGCTCCGAGCTAGCGGGGGAAGAGACCCAGTACTTC. This sequence encodes CASSSELAGEETQYF. Supplemented by reference TRBV7-9 and TRBJ2-5, the full variable domain reads DTGVSQNPRHKITKRGQNVTFRCDPISEHNRLYWYRQTLGQGPEFLTYFQNEAQLEKSRLLSDRFSAERPKGSFSTLEIQRTEQGDSAMYLCASSSELAGEETQYFGPGTRLLVL.

J is TRBJ1-5 and V is TRBV5-3; weak D call: TRBD1 (6 bases). TRBV5-3 is filed as an ORF, its function uncertain. This CDR3 is built from 16 residues. The germline V and J ends were trimmed by 1 base and 1 base, with 12 bases remaining between them. The CDR3 bases are TGTGCCAGAAGCTTGCCGGGGCAGGGGAGCAATCAGCCCCAGCATTTT. This gives the protein CARSLPGQGSNQPQHF.

The chain uses TRBV3-1 (or the pseudogene TRBV3-2) and TRBJ1-6; no reliable D call. Germline CDR1 and CDR2: LGHDT and YNNKEL (reference sequence). The V gene lost 0 bases and the J gene lost 0 bases, with 9 bases spanning the gap. The CDR3 covers 17 residues. The CDR3: CASSQDGRSSYNSPLHF. CDR3 DNA sequence: TGTGCCAGCAGCCAAGATGGCCGAAGCTCCTATAATTCACCCCTCCACTTT.

Written as DNA, the CDR3 is TGTGCCAGCAGCCAAGGCCAGGTTTTCCCCTCTGGAAACACCATATATTTT. Residues: CASSQGQVFPSGNTIYF. The V and J genes are TRBV3-1 (or the pseudogene TRBV3-2) and TRBJ1-3; D unclear. Germline values: CDR1 LGHDT, CDR2 YNNKEL (reference sequence). The CDR3 runs 17 residues. V lost 1 base, J lost 0 bases, and 13 bases lay in between.

The chain combines TRBV6-4 with TRBJ2-1; 7 positions agree with TRBD2. The CDR3 loop spans 17 amino acids. Germline loops: CDR1 MRHNA, CDR2 SNTAGT. The V segment lost 5 bases and the J segment 0 bases; nucleotides outside the gene matches: 10. The DNA of the CDR3 is TGTGCCAGCAGTTTGTTTCTAACGGGGGGCTCCTACAATGAGCAGTTCTTC. Its translation is CASSLFLTGGSYNEQFF.

The chain links TRBV29-1 to TRBJ2-5; 12 positions agree with TRBD1. Germline CDR1 SQVTM, CDR2 ANQGSEA. The J segment lost 5 bases and the V segment lost 6 bases, leaving 10 bases of the junction unmatched. The CDR3 totals 15 residues. In DNA, the CDR3 is TGCAGCGTCGCCGAGGGACAGGGGGCAGGGGAGACCCAGTACTTC. Amino acids: CSVAEGQGAGETQYF.

The CDR3 region is CASSLANPRQGDGYTF. CDR3 sequence (DNA): TGTGCCAGCAGCCTAGCGAATCCCCGACAGGGAGATGGCTACACCTTC. The rearrangement uses TRBV7-3 and TRBJ1-2; TRBD1 matches 7 bases. Germline values: CDR1 SGHTA, CDR2 FQGTGA. The length of the CDR3 is 16 residues. Unmatched junction bases numbered 15, after V lost 5 bases and J lost 6 bases.

This chain links TRBV3-1 (or the pseudogene TRBV3-2) with TRBJ1-1; TRBD1 agrees at 7 bases. Germline V gene lookup returns CDR1 LGHDT and CDR2 YNNKEL (reference sequence). CDR3 length: 15 amino acids. Trimming at V came to 6 bases and at J to 1 base, leaving 8 bases not matched to a gene. Here the CDR3 DNA reads TGTGCCAGCAGTCTCAGGACAGGAGGGAACACTGAAGCTTTCTTT. Residues: CASSLRTGGNTEAFF.

This chain links TRBV18 with TRBJ1-6; TRBD1 is a possible D gene (5 bases). CDR3 length equals 13 residues. Germline V lookup: CDR1 KGHSH, CDR2 LQKENI. The CDR3 loop is CVTRGRRNSPLHF. The CDR3 bases are TGTGTCACGCGGGGACGGAGAAATTCACCCCTCCACTTT.

A few counts support this clone. The chain carries TRBV12-1 and TRBJ2-3; the table's D call TRBD2 went unverified against the DNA. TRBV12-1 is given as a pseudogene. The CDR3 extends over 15 amino acids. This chain's CDR3 is CASSRLAGGTDTQYF. The CDR3 DNA reads TGTGCCAGCAGCCGACTAGCGGGGGGGACAGATACGCAGTATTTT.

The table lists this clone with a count of one. The J gene is TRBJ1-1, the V gene TRBV10-2; D ambiguous. The CDR3 has 14 amino acids. V was trimmed by 6 bases and J by 5 bases, leaving 16 bases between them. CDR1 WSHSY and CDR2 SAAADI come from the germline V gene. The CDR3 DNA reads as TGCGCCAGCAGCTTATTAGGACCGGGGACTGAAGCTTTCTTT. Amino acid sequence: CASSLLGPGTEAFF.

The chain uses TRBV6-6 and TRBJ1-1; D unresolved. V was cut by 0 bases and J by 1 base, with 9 bases left in between. Germline CDR1 MNHNY, CDR2 SVGAGI (reference sequence). The CDR3 contains 15 residues. The CDR3 bases are TGTGCCAGCAGTTACTCCTCCCCAGAGAACACTGAAGCTTTCTTT. Its protein is CASSYSSPENTEAFF.

The chain is built from TRBV4-1 and TRBJ1-1, with D unclear. Trimming took off 1 base at V and 4 bases at J, with 16 bases between the two ends. Germline V gene sequence: CDR1 MGHRA, CDR2 YSYEKL. The CDR3 contains 16 residues. The DNA of the CDR3 is TGCGCCAGCAGCCAAGTTGTGTCTGCGGCGAGCACTGAAGCTTTCTTT. Protein sequence: CASSQVVSAASTEAFF.

The gene calls are TRBV6-2 or TRBV6-3 and TRBJ1-1, with 8 bases identical to TRBD1. Germline loops: CDR1 MNHEY, CDR2 SVGEGT. The CDR3 has 18 residues. Trimming took 6 bases from V and 1 from J; bases not matched to a gene: 16. The chain's CDR3 is CASSLVRGRSYSNTEAFF. In DNA form, the CDR3 reads TGTGCCAGCAGCTTGGTCAGGGGGCGGTCTTATTCGAACACTGAAGCTTTCTTT.

This chain connects TRBV6-5 to TRBJ2-2; D is undetermined. Looked up from germline, CDR1 is MNHEY and CDR2 is SVGAGI. This CDR3 comprises 12 residues. Trimming shortened V by 7 bases and J by 5 bases, and 8 bases separated the two germline ends. The CDR3 spells CASNFNTGELFF. Written as DNA, the CDR3 is TGTGCCAGCAACTTTAATACCGGGGAGCTGTTTTTT.

The chain combines TRBV5-1 with TRBJ1-1; possibly TRBD1 for D (6 bases). This CDR3 contains 14 residues. Trimming left V 1 base short and J 4 bases short, with 11 bases between. Germline V lookup: CDR1 SGHRS, CDR2 YFSETQ. The CDR3 is CASSLPGEGTEAFF. CDR3 nucleotide sequence: TGCGCCAGCAGCTTGCCAGGGGAAGGCACTGAAGCTTTCTTT. The full variable domain, with the rest looked up from reference TRBV5-1 and TRBJ1-1, is KAGVTQTPRYLIKTRGQQVTLSCSPISGHRSVSWYQQTPGQGLQFLFEYFSETQRNKGNFPGRFSGRQFSNSRSEMNVSTLELGDSALYLCASSLPGEGTEAFFGQGTRLTVV.

The CDR3 region is CASSSGPTSGSNNEQFF. For the CDR3, the DNA is TGTGCCAGCAGCTCTGGGCCGACTAGCGGGTCCAACAATGAGCAGTTCTTC. The chain has TRBV12-1 and TRBJ2-1; the table's D call TRBD2 went unverified against the DNA. TRBV12-1 is a pseudogene segment. The CDR3 runs 17 residues.

The chain carries TRBV29-1 and TRBJ1-2, with a weak D call TRBD1 (5 bases). The CDR3 length is 14 residues. Germline V CDR1 and CDR2: SQVTM, ANQGSEA. The V end was cut by 3 bases, the J end by 3 bases, with 14 bases between. For the CDR3, the DNA is TGCAGCGTTGAGGGGCAGGGAATCCACTATGGCTACACCTTC. Its translation is CSVEGQGIHYGYTF.

The chain employs TRBV7-3 and TRBJ2-1; TRBD1 matches 9 bases. The CDR3 is 17 amino acids. Germline V lookup: CDR1 SGHTA, CDR2 FQGTGA. The J segment lost 7 bases and the V segment lost 5 bases, leaving 15 bases of the junction unmatched. The CDR3 reads CASSPRQGQGFGNEQFF. CDR3 bases: TGTGCCAGCAGCCCCCGACAGGGACAGGGCTTTGGGAATGAGCAGTTCTTC.

This chain links TRBV29-1 with TRBJ2-7; no reliable D call. Germline CDR1 is SQVTM and CDR2 is ANQGSEA. V shed 1 base and J shed 4 bases, with 11 bases lying between them. There are 13 residues in the CDR3. CDR3 nucleotides: TGCAGCGTTGAAGCTTCCCGTGGTTACGAGCAGTACTTC. Protein product: CSVEASRGYEQYF.

This chain uses TRBV7-9 with TRBJ2-3, with D perhaps being TRBD1 or TRBD2 (6 bases each). The germline gives CDR1 SEHNR, CDR2 FQNEAQ (reference sequence). The V and J ends lost 3 bases and 2 bases respectively, with 18 bases between them. The CDR3 loop spans 17 amino acids. The DNA for the CDR3 is TGTGCCAGCAGCTTTACCGGGAAGGGGGGCTCCACAGATACGCAGTATTTT. Its translation: CASSFTGKGGSTDTQYF.

The J gene is TRBJ1-1, the V gene TRBV6-5; 8 bases are shared with TRBD1. Per the germline V gene, CDR1 is MNHEY and CDR2 is SVGAGI. This CDR3 has 14 amino acids. J gave up 3 bases and V 6 bases, and 6 bases lay outside the gene matches. Here the CDR3 DNA reads TGTGCCAGCAGCCCAACAGGGGGAGACACTGAAGCTTTCTTT. Residues: CASSPTGGDTEAFF.